This T cell receptor (beta chain) is drawn from a study of shared clonotypes between healthy human individuals. Clones were sequenced by immunoSEQ multiplex PCR, and TCRdb holds only the in-frame ones, with some missing. Of approximately 1,500,000 clones in the sample, roughly 96% are singletons; the top ten hold roughly 1.2%. Germline CDR1 reads LNHDA; CDR2 reads SQIVND (reference sequence). V gave up 3 bases and J gave up 5 bases, with 13 bases separating them. The CDR3 consists of 15 residues. The study separated CD4+ cells into CD45RA+ naive and CD45RA-negative memory subsets. Only one count was recorded for this clone. The antigen is not known. Study results and caveats: Non-shared clonotypes were found to have lower generation probabilities than the clonotypes that were shared by all four of the sorted-subset donors.

Sample: naive CD4+ T cells sorted from blood. The subset here: CD45RA+ positively selected. The J gene is TRBJ2-2, the V gene TRBV19, with D perhaps TRBD1 (6 bases). This sequence originates from a man between 25 and 39 years old in good health. The CDR3 spells CASSMGHSKTGELFF. In DNA, the CDR3 is TGTGCCAGTAGTATGGGACACAGTAAGACCGGGGAGCTGTTTTTT.